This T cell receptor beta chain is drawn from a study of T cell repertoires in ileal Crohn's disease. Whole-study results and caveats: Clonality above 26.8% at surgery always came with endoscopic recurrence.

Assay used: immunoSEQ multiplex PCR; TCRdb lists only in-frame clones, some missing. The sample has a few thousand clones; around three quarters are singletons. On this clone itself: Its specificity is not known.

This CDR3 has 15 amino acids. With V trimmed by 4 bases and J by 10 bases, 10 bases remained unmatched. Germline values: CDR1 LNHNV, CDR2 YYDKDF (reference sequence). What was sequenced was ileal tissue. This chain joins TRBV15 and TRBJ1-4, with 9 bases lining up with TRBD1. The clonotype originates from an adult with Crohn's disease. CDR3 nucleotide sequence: TGTGCCACCAGCAATAAACAGGGGGCCGAGGGAAAACTGTTTTTT. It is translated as CATSNKQGAEGKLFF.